This TCR beta chain was obtained from a study of PD-L1 blockade in urothelial cancer. Whole-study context: Male sex and bladder-origin urothelial cancer characterized about 90% of the roughly 29 patients. A median blood sample held approximately 150,000 T cells and tens of thousands of unique TCRs.

Sequencing used immunoSEQ multiplex PCR; TCRdb keeps in-frame clones, though not all of them. Of roughly 120,000 clones in the sample, under 95% were seen once. Findings and caveats of the study: More expansion of tumor-associated blood clones, seen at 3 weeks, marked durable-benefit patients.

This clone was picked up one time. Its specificity is unknown. This sample's time point: peripheral blood 6 weeks after treatment start. The germline V gene encodes CDR1 SGHAT and CDR2 FQNNGV. The junction had 15 bases not matched to a gene; V was cut back by 2 bases and J by 8 bases. The CDR3 consists of 17 residues. The source material was PBMCs, sampled around atezolizumab (anti-PD-L1) treatment. The chain carries TRBV11-2 and TRBJ1-2; 9 bases line up with TRBD1. The sequence was collected from a man aged 55 to 70 with urothelial cancer. The CDR3 reads CASSLLGAAGTGLGYTF. The CDR3 DNA is TGTGCCAGCAGCTTATTAGGGGCAGCCGGGACAGGGTTGGGCTACACCTTC.